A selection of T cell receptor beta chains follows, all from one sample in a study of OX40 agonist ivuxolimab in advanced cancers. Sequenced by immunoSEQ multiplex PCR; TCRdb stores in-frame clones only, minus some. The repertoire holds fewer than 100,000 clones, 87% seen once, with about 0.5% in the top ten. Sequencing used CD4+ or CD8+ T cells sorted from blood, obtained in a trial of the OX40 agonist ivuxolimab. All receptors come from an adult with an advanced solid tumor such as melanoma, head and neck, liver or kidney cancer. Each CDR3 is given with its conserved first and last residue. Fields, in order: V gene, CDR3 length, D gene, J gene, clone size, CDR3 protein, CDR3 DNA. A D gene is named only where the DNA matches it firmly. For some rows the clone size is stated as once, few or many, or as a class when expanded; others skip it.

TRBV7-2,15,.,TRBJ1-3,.,CASSRLGGLDNTIYF,TGTGCCAGCAGTCGACTGGGGGGACTAGATAACACCATATATTTT
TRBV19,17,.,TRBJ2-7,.,CASSQNPQSGAPNEQYF,TGTGCCAGTAGTCAAAACCCCCAGTCAGGAGCTCCTAACGAGCAGTACTTC
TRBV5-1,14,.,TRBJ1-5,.,CASSSQGVGEPQHF,TGCGCCAGCAGCTCCCAAGGGGTAGGGGAGCCCCAGCATTTT
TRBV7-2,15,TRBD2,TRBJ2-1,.,CASSLLAGGLNEQFF,TGTGCCAGCAGCCTATTAGCGGGGGGGCTAAATGAGCAGTTCTTC
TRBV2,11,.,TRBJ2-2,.,CASSYTGELFF,TGTGCCAGCAGTTACACCGGGGAGCTGTTTTTT
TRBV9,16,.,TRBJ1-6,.,CASSVMGIPANSPLHF,TGTGCCAGCAGCGTAATGGGGATTCCCGCGAATTCACCCCTCCACTTT
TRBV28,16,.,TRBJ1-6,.,CASRLGGSSYNSPLHF,TGTGCCAGCCGCCTGGGGGGGAGCTCCTATAATTCACCCCTCCACTTT
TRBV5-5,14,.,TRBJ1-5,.,CASSLRESNQPQHF,TGTGCCAGCAGCTTGAGGGAGAGCAATCAGCCCCAGCATTTT
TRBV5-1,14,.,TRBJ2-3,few,CASSLEQTTDTQYF,TGCGCCAGCAGCTTGGAACAGACCACAGATACGCAGTATTTT
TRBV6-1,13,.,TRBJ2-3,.,CASKIRGTDTQYF,TGTGCCAGCAAGATCAGGGGCACAGATACGCAGTATTTT
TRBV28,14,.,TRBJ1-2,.,CASSLTGSNYGYTF,TGTGCCAGCAGTTTAACTGGTTCTAACTATGGCTACACCTTC
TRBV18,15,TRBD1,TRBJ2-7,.,CASSPRTGGSYEQYF,TGTGCCAGCTCCCCACGGACAGGAGGCTCCTACGAGCAGTACTTC
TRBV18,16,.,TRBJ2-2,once,CASSPRSDLNTGELFF,TGTGCCAGCTCACCACGATCGGATCTGAACACCGGGGAGCTGTTTTTT
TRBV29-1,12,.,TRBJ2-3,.,CSGSGGTDTQYF,TGCAGCGGGAGTGGAGGCACAGATACGCAGTATTTT
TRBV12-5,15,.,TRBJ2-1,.,CASGPLVGADNEQFF,TGTGCTAGTGGTCCTCTAGTGGGGGCTGACAATGAGCAGTTCTTC
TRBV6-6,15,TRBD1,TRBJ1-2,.,CASSYSDRGFYGYTF,TGTGCCAGCAGTTACTCGGACAGGGGGTTTTATGGCTACACCTTC
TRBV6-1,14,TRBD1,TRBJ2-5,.,CASSSTGAPGAQYF,TGTGCCAGCAGTTCGACAGGGGCCCCAGGGGCCCAGTACTTC
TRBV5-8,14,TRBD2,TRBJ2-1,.,CASTPGGARDEQFF,TGTGCCAGCACTCCGGGGGGGGCGCGGGATGAGCAGTTCTTC
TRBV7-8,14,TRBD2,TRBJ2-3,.,CASSLETSADTQYF,TGTGCCAGCAGCTTAGAAACTAGCGCAGATACGCAGTATTTT
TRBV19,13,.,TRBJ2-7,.,CASSMSTLYEQYF,TGTGCCAGTAGTATGTCGACACTTTACGAGCAGTACTTC
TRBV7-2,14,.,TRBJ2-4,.,CASSSAGLLNIQYF,TGTGCCAGCAGCTCCGCGGGTCTCCTCAACATTCAGTACTTC
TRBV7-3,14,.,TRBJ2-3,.,CASSRGDDTDTQYF,TGTGCCAGCAGTCGAGGGGACGACACAGATACGCAGTATTTT
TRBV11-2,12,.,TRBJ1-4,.,CASSQAFEKLFF,TGTGCCAGCAGCCAAGCCTTCGAAAAACTGTTTTTT
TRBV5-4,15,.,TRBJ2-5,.,CASRPVTGKQETQYF,TGTGCCAGCCGGCCGGTGACGGGGAAACAAGAGACCCAGTACTTC
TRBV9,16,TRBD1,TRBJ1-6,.,CASSVGDRGPESPLHF,TGTGCCAGCAGCGTAGGGGACAGGGGGCCTGAATCACCCCTCCACTTT
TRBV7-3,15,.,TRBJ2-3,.,CASSPTPGSTDTQYF,TGTGCCAGCAGCCCCACCCCGGGGTCGACAGATACGCAGTATTTT
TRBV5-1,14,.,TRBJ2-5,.,CASSLAGGQETQYF,TGCGCCAGCAGCTTGGCCGGAGGCCAAGAGACCCAGTACTTC
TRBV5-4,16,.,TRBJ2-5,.,CASSLASAGAWKTQYF,TGTGCCAGCAGCTTGGCCTCGGCGGGGGCATGGAAGACCCAGTACTTC
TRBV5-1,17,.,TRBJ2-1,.,CASSPTSSGGPYNEQFF,TGCGCCAGCAGCCCAACCTCTAGTGGGGGGCCTTACAATGAGCAGTTCTTC
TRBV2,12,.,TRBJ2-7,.,CASSYDIKGCDF,TGTGCCAGCAGCTACGACATTAAGGGATGCGACTTC
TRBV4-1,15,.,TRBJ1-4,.,CASTLGAGLNEKLFF,TGCGCCAGCACCCTTGGGGCAGGGCTTAATGAAAAACTGTTTTTT
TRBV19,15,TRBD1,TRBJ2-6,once,CASSPAHGQGNVLTF,TGTGCCAGTAGCCCCGCTCACGGACAGGGCAACGTCCTGACTTTC
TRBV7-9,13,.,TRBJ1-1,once,CASSSQGSTEAFF,TGTGCCAGCAGCTCACAGGGCAGCACTGAAGCTTTCTTT
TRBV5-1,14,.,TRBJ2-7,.,CASRSSVSSYEQYF,TGCGCCAGCAGATCCTCCGTTTCCTCCTACGAGCAGTACTTC
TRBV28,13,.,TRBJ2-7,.,CASCRSPAYEQYF,TGTGCCAGCTGCCGATCTCCGGCCTACGAGCAGTACTTC
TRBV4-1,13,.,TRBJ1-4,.,CASSQDRREKLFF,TGCGCCAGCAGCCAAGATCGGAGGGAAAAACTGTTTTTT
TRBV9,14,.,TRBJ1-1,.,CASSLTQGGTEAFF,TGTGCCAGCAGTCTTACTCAGGGAGGCACTGAAGCTTTCTTT
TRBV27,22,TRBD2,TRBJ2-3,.,CASSSATVPGTSGGTSPDTQYF,TGTGCCAGCAGTTCGGCGACAGTACCCGGGACTAGTGGGGGGACGAGCCCAGATACGCAGTATTTT
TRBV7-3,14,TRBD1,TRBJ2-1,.,CASSRGTVYQEQFF,TGTGCCAGCAGCCGTGGGACAGTTTATCAGGAGCAGTTCTTC
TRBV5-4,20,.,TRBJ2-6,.,CASSLVLVTDFFSGANVLTF,TGTGCCAGCAGCTTGGTTCTGGTTACAGATTTCTTCTCTGGGGCCAACGTCCTGACTTTC
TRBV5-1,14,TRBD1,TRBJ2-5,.,CASSLGQGQETQYF,TGCGCCAGCAGCCTGGGACAGGGACAAGAGACCCAGTACTTC
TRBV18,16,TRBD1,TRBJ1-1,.,CASSPGTGYMNTEAFF,TGTGCCAGCTCCCCCGGGACAGGGTATATGAACACTGAAGCTTTCTTT
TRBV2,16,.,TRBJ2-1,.,CASSDPSRATVDEQFF,TGTGCCAGCAGTGACCCCAGCCGGGCGACCGTTGATGAGCAGTTCTTC
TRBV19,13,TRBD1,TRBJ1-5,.,CASSRTGVQPQHF,TGTGCCAGTAGTAGGACAGGGGTACAGCCCCAGCATTTT
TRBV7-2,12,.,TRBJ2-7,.,CASSLLIDEQYF,TGTGCCAGCAGCCTCTTAATCGACGAGCAGTACTTC
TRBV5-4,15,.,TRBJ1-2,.,CASSLLGQTNYGYTF,TGTGCCAGCAGCTTGTTGGGCCAGACAAACTATGGCTACACCTTC
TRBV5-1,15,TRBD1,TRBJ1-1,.,CASSLTGGAVSEAFF,TGCGCCAGCAGCTTGACAGGGGGCGCGGTAAGTGAAGCTTTCTTT
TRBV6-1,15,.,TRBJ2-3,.,CASSELSRGTGTQYF,TGTGCCAGCAGTGAACTGAGCCGGGGGACGGGTACGCAGTATTTT
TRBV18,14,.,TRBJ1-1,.,CASSPRLLLTEAFF,TGTGCCAGCTCACCAAGGTTGTTGCTCACTGAAGCTTTCTTT
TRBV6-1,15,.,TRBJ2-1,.,CASSRLVGGPNEQFF,TGTGCCAGCAGTAGACTAGTGGGGGGCCCCAATGAGCAGTTCTTC
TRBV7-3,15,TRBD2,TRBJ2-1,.,CASSSSGGVRTEQFF,TGTGCCAGCAGCTCCTCTGGGGGGGTGAGGACTGAGCAGTTCTTC
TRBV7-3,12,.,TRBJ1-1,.,CASSTGNTEAFF,TGTGCCAGCAGCACGGGGAACACTGAAGCTTTCTTT
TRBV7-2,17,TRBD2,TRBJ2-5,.,CASSPGLAGGNQETQYF,TGTGCCAGCAGCCCGGGACTAGCGGGGGGCAACCAAGAGACCCAGTACTTC
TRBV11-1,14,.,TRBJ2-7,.,CASSLLEGTYEQYF,TGTGCCAGCAGCTTACTCGAGGGGACCTACGAGCAGTACTTC
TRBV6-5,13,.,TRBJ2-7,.,CASSNTATYEQYF,TGTGCCAGCAGCAACACGGCAACCTACGAGCAGTACTTC
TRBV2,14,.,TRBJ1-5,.,CASSIGQSVSPQHF,TGTGCCAGCAGCATTGGACAATCTGTCTCGCCCCAGCATTTT
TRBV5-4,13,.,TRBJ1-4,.,CASSPRDTEKLFF,TGTGCCAGCAGCCCTCGGGACACGGAAAAACTGTTTTTT
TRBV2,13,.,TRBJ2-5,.,CASRGTREETQYF,TGTGCCAGCAGGGGGACCCGCGAAGAGACCCAGTACTTC
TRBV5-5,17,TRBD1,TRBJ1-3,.,CASSAPDRARSGNTIYF,TGTGCCAGCAGCGCCCCCGACAGGGCCCGCTCTGGAAACACCATATATTTT
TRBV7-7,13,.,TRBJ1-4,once,CASSPGPREKLFF,TGTGCCAGCAGCCCAGGGCCCAGGGAAAAACTGTTTTTT